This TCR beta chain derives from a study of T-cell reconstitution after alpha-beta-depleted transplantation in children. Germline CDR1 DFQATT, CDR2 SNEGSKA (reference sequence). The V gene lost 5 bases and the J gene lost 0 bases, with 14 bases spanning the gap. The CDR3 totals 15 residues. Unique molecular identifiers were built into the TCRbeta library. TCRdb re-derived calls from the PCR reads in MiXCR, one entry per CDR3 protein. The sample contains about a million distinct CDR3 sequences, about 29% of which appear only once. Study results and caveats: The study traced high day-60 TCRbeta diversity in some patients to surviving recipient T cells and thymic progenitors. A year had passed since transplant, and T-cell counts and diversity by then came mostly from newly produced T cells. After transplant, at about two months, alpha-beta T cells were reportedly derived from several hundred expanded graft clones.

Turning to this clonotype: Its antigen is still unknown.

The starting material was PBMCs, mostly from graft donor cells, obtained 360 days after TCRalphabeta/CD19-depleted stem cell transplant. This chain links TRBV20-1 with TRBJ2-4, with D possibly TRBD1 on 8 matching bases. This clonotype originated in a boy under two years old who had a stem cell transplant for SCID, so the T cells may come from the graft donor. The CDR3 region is CSARTGGGAKNIQYF. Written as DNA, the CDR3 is TGCAGTGCTCGTACAGGGGGGGGAGCCAAAAACATTCAGTACTTC.